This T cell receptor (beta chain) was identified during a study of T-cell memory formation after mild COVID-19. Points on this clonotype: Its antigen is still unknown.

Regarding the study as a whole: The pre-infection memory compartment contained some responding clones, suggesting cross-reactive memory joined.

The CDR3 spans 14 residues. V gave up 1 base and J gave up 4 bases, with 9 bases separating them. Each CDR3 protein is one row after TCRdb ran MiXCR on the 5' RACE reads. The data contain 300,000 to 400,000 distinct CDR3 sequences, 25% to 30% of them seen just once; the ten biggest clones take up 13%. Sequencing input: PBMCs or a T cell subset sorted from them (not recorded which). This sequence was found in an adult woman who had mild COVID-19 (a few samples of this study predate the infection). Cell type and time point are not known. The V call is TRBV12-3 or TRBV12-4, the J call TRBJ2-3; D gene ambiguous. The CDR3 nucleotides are TGTGCCAGCAGTTTAGTGGGAAGCCCAGATACGCAGTATTTT. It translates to CASSLVGSPDTQYF.